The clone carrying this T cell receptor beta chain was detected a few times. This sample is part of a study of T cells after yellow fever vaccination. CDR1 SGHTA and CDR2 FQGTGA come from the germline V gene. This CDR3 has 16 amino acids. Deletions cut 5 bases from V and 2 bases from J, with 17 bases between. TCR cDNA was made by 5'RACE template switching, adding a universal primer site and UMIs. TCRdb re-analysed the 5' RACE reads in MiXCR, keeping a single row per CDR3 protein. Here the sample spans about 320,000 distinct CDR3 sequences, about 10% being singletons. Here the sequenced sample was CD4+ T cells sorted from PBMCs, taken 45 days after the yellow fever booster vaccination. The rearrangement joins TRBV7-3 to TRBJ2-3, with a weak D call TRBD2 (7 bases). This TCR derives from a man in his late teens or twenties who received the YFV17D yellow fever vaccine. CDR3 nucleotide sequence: TGTGCCAGCAGCCCTTCTGGGCGGGGGCACACAGATACGCAGTATTTT. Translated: CASSPSGRGHTDTQYF.